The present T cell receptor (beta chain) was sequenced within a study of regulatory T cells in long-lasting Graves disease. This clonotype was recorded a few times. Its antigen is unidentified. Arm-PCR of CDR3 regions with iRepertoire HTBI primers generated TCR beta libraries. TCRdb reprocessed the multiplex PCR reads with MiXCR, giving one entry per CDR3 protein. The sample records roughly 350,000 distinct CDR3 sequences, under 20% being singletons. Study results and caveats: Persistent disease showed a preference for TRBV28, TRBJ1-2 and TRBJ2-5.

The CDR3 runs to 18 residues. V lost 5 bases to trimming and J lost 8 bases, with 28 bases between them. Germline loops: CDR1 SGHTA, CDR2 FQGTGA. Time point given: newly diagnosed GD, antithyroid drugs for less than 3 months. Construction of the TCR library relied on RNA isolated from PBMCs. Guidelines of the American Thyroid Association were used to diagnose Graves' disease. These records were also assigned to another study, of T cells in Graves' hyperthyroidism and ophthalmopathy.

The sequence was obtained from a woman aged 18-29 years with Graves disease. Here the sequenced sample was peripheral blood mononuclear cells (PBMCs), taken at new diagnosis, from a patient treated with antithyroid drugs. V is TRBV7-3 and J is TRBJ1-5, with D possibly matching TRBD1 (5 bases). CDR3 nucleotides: TGTGCCAGCAGCCCTATCCCCCTGGGGCGGAGGCCCCTGGAGCCCCAGCATTTT. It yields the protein CASSPIPLGRRPLEPQHF.